This T cell receptor (beta chain) was obtained from a study of beta chain features in type 1 diabetes. The whole isolated RNA underwent reverse transcription, so sequencing captured expressed TCRB transcripts. The data were produced by immunoSEQ multiplex PCR, yet TCRdb's version contains in-frame clones alone and is incomplete. The repertoire holds about 270,000 clones, with 13% to 15% as singletons. The sample taken for sequencing was naive CD4+ T cells from blood. This receptor was identified in a woman in her forties in good health.

This CDR3 reads CATRRTANHYEQYF. The CDR3 DNA is TGTGCCACCAGACGGACAGCGAATCACTACGAGCAGTACTTC. The chain employs TRBV25-1 and TRBJ2-7; TRBD1 might be the D (6 bases). Germline V lookup: CDR1 MGHDK, CDR2 SYGVNS. The CDR3 runs 14 residues. Between the trimmed V and J ends, which lost 10 bases and 3 bases, there was a span of 19 bases.